This T cell receptor (beta chain) was sequenced for a study of a mutant IDH1 vaccine in newly diagnosed glioma. Study-level findings and limits: Among all patients, vaccine-induced immune responses occurred in approximately 93%. No link was apparently found between pseudoprogression and changes in top peripheral T cell clonotypes.

The time point: baseline, week 1 (first vaccination visit). This sample's treatment: pre-vaccination baseline after standard-of-care therapy. Turning to this clone: Antigen specificity is unknown.

The protocol was immunoSEQ multiplex PCR, while the TCRdb copy is restricted to in-frame clones and leaves out a portion. The repertoire has tens of thousands of clones, about nine tenths of them found once; the top ten carry approximately 2.5%. This sample comprised PBMCs, obtained from a glioma patient treated with radiotherapy, temozolomide or both. The sequence derives from a middle-aged man with glioma.

The CDR3: CASSQGGRDGYTF. CDR3 bases: TGTGCCAGCAGCCAGGGGGGAAGGGATGGCTACACCTTC. The genes are TRBV21-1 and TRBJ1-2; the D call in the table, TRBD1, was not verified against the DNA. TRBV21-1 has pseudogene status. This CDR3 region has 13 residues.